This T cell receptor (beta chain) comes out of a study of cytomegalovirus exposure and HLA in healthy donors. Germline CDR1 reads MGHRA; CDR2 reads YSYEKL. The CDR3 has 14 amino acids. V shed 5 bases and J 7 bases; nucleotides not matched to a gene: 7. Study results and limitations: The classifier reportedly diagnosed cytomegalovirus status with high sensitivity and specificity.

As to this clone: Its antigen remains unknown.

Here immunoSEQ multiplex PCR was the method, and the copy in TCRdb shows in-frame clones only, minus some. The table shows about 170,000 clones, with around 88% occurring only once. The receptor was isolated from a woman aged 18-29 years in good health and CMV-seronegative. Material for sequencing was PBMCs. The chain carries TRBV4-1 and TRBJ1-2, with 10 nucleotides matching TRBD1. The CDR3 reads CASSGRDRGAGYTF. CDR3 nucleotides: TGCGCCAGCAGCGGCCGGGACAGGGGAGCTGGCTACACCTTC.